The clone carrying this T cell receptor beta chain came up a few times. Its matching antigen is unknown. Using unique molecular identifiers, the investigators prepared the TCRbeta library. MiXCR, run by TCRdb on the PCR reads, gives a single entry per CDR3 protein. The sample has about 460,000 distinct CDR3 sequences, over 10% seen once. The data belong to a study of T-cell reconstitution after alpha-beta-depleted transplantation in children. General study results and limits: Some patients owed their high day-60 TCRbeta diversity to surviving recipient T cells and thymic progenitors. In patients about two months after transplant, alpha-beta T cells reportedly arose from several hundred expanded graft clones.

The CDR3 has 16 residues. V shed 6 bases and J 1 base; nucleotides not matched to a gene: 7. Germline V gene lookup returns CDR1 MNHNS and CDR2 SASEGT. This clonotype originated in a female patient aged 2 to 10 who had a stem cell transplant for aplastic anemia, so the T cells may come from the graft donor. The sample consisted of PBMCs, mostly from graft donor cells, taken 180 days after TCRalphabeta/CD19-depleted stem cell transplant. V usage is TRBV6-1 and J usage is TRBJ2-2; TRBD1 agrees at 8 bases. DNA for the CDR3: TGTGCCAGCAGCAGGACAGGGATCGGGAACACCGGGGAGCTGTTTTTT. This sequence encodes CASSRTGIGNTGELFF.